These 2 T cell receptor beta chains originate from one sample sequenced in a study of T cells after yellow fever vaccination. TCRdb processed the 5' RACE reads anew with MiXCR; each CDR3 protein has one entry. The sample contains roughly 310,000 distinct CDR3 sequences, 8.5% to 9% of which appear only once. The starting material was PBMCs, obtained on the day of the first yellow fever vaccination. The receptor source for this set is a man younger than 35 who received the YFV17D yellow fever vaccine.

The V gene is TRBV9, the J gene TRBJ2-3; D may be TRBD1 (5 bases). The CDR3 length is 15 residues. CDR1 is SGDLS and CDR2 is YYNGEE in the germline V gene. The ends were cut back, 0 bases at V and 0 bases at J, with 8 bases in the middle. CDR3 bases: TGTGCCAGCAGCGTAGTGGGGCTAAGCACAGATACGCAGTATTTT. Its protein is CASSVVGLSTDTQYF.

The V gene is TRBV6-1, the J gene TRBJ2-2, with a weak D call TRBD1 (6 bases). This CDR3 spans 18 amino acids. Germline assignment: CDR1 MNHNS and CDR2 SASEGT. V was cut by 6 bases and J by 3 bases, with 23 bases left in between. The CDR3 DNA reads TGTGCCAGCAGGGGGCAAGGGGGTCCGCTAGGAGACACCGGGGAGCTGTTTTTT. Its translation: CASRGQGGPLGDTGELFF.